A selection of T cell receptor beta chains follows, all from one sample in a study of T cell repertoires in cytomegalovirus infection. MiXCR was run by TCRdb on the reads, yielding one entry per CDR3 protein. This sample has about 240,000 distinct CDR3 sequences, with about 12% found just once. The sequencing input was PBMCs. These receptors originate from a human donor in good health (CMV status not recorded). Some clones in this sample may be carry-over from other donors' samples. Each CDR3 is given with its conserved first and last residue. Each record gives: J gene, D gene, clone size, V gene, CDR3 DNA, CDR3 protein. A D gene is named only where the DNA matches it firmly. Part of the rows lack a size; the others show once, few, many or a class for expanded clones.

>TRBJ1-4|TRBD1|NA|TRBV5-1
TGCGCCAGCAGCCCCCGGACAGGGACCGAAAAACTGTTTTTT
CASSPRTGTEKLFF
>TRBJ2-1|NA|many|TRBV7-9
TGTGCCAGCAGCTTGGGTCTGAGCTCCTACAATGAGCAGTTCTTC
CASSLGLSSYNEQFF
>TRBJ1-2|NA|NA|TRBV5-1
TGCGCCAGCAGCTGGGCGACAGGTACCTATGGCTACACCTTC
CASSWATGTYGYTF
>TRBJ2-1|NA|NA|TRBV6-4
TGTGCCAGCAGTGAGGGCGGGACACCTTACAATGAGCAGTTCTTC
CASSEGGTPYNEQFF
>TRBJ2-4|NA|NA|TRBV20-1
TGCAGTGCTAGACGTAGCGGAGGGGAGGCCAAAAACATTCAGTACTTC
CSARRSGGEAKNIQYF
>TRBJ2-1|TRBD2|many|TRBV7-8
TGTGCCAGCAGCTTTACCGGGACTAGGGGGAATGAGCAGTTCTTC
CASSFTGTRGNEQFF
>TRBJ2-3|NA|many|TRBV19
TGTGCCAGTAGCTCGGGCGGCTTCGCAGATACGCAGTATTTT
CASSSGGFADTQYF
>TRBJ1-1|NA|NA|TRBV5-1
TGCGCCAGCAGCTTGGGCCAGGGTGGGAGCACTGAAGCTTTCTTT
CASSLGQGGSTEAFF
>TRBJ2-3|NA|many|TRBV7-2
TGTGCCAGCAGCCTACTTCTGGACACAGATACGCAGTATTTT
CASSLLLDTDTQYF
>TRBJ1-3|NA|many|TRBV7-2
TGTGCCAGCAGCTTAGGGGCCCTCTCTGGAAACACCATATATTTT
CASSLGALSGNTIYF
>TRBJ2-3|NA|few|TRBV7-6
TGTGCCAGCAGCTTGTACAGGGACACAGATACGCAGTATTTT
CASSLYRDTDTQYF
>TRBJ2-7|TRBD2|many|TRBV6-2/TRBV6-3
TGTGCCAGCAGTTACAGCGTAGCGGGAGTCGGCGAGCAGTACTTC
CASSYSVAGVGEQYF
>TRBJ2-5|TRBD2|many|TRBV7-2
TGTGCCAGCAGCCTCCGGGGGGGCATGGCGAAGACCCAGTACTTC
CASSLRGGMAKTQYF
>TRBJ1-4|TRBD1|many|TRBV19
TGTGCCAGTAGTACACAGGGGAAGAGCGATGAAAAACTGTTTTTT
CASSTQGKSDEKLFF
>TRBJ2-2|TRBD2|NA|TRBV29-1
TGCAGCGGTTTATCTAGCGGGAGCACCGGGGAGCTGTTTTTT
CSGLSSGSTGELFF
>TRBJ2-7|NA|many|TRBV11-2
TGTGCCAGCAGCAGACGGACGGGGACCTACGAGCAGTACTTC
CASSRRTGTYEQYF
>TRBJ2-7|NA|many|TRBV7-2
TGTGCCAGCAGCTCAGGACAGCCTGGTGCCTACGAGCAGTACTTC
CASSSGQPGAYEQYF
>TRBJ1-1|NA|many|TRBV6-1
TGTGCCAGCAGTTATGTCGCGGCGAACACTGAAGCTTTCTTT
CASSYVAANTEAFF
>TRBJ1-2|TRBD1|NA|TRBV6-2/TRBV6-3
TGTGCCAGCAGTTCGGGACAGTTTTATGGCTACACCTTC
CASSSGQFYGYTF
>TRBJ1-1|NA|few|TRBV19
TGTGCCAGTAGTATACCGGGGCAGTTGAACACTGAAGCTTTCTTT
CASSIPGQLNTEAFF
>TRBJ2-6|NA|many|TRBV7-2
TGTGCCAGCAGCTTAGCCAGGGCTGGGGCCAACGTCCTGACTTTC
CASSLARAGANVLTF
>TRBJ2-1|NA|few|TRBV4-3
TGCGCCAGCAGCCTCTCGGGGGCAACTTCCTACAATGAGCAGTTCTTC
CASSLSGATSYNEQFF
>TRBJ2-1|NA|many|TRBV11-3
TGTGCCAGCAGCTACCAGGCCTACAATGAGCAGTTCTTC
CASSYQAYNEQFF
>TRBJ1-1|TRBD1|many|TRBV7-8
TGTGCCAGCAGCTTCGACAGGGGGCGAGGGAACACTGAAGCTTTCTTT
CASSFDRGRGNTEAFF
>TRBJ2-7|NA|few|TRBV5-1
TGCGCCAGCAGCTTAGAGAACAGCTACGAGCAGTACTTC
CASSLENSYEQYF
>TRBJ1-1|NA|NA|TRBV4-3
TGCGCCAGCAGCCCCTCCGGGACATCCCCCGAAGCTTTCTTT
CASSPSGTSPEAFF
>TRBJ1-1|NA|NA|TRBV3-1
TGTGCCAGCAGCCATCACCGAGGGCAGCCAAACACTGAAGCTTTCTTT
CASSHHRGQPNTEAFF
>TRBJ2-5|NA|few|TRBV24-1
TGTGCCACCAGTGACCCAATCGGGGGGCTTACAGAGACCCAGTACTTC
CATSDPIGGLTETQYF
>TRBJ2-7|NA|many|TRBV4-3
TGCGCCAGCAGCCAAGCTGACCGGAGCTCCTACGAGCAGTACTTC
CASSQADRSSYEQYF
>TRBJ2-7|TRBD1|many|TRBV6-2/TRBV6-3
TGTGCCAGCAGTCGACAGGGTCGGTACGAGCAGTACTTC
CASSRQGRYEQYF
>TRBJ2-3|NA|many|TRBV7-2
TGTGCCAGCAGCGCCCTCCAGGGGGGGGCCTCAATCACGCAGTATTTT
CASSALQGGASITQYF
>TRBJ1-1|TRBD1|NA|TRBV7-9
TGTGCCAGCAGCTCCTCGGGACAGGGGACGACTGAAGCTTTCTTT
CASSSSGQGTTEAFF
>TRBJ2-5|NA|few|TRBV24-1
TGTGCCACCAGTGTAGGGGCGTTGGAGACCCAGTACTTC
CATSVGALETQYF
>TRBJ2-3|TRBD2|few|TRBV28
TGTGCCAGCAGTTTACCAGGGACTAGCGGGAGTACAGATACGCAGTATTTT
CASSLPGTSGSTDTQYF